This TCR beta chain originates from a study of neurological immune-mediated disorders. Preparation of the unsorted libraries drew on 2 million PBMCs stored at -80 C. As for this clonotype: The antigen is not known.

Study conclusions and caveats: Across subjects, no CDR3 amino acid sequence appeared in expanded clones of more than one subject, a finding that suggested private repertoires in all groups.

CDR3 length equals 16 residues. CDR1 is MGHRA and CDR2 is YSYEKL in the germline V gene. The J segment lost 4 bases and the V segment lost 6 bases, leaving 12 bases of the junction unmatched. TCRdb itself ran the 5' RACE reads through MiXCR, one entry per CDR3 protein. The sample holds 45,000 to 65,000 distinct CDR3 sequences, around 3.5% seen once. This clonotype was obtained from a man in his forties with multiple sclerosis. The V call is TRBV4-1, the J call TRBJ2-5; 9 bases are a match to TRBD1. Sequencing was carried out using PBMCs. The CDR3, as DNA: TGCGCCAGCAGGCGTAGGGACAGGGAGGGAGGAGAGACCCAGTACTTC. Amino acid sequence: CASRRRDREGGETQYF.